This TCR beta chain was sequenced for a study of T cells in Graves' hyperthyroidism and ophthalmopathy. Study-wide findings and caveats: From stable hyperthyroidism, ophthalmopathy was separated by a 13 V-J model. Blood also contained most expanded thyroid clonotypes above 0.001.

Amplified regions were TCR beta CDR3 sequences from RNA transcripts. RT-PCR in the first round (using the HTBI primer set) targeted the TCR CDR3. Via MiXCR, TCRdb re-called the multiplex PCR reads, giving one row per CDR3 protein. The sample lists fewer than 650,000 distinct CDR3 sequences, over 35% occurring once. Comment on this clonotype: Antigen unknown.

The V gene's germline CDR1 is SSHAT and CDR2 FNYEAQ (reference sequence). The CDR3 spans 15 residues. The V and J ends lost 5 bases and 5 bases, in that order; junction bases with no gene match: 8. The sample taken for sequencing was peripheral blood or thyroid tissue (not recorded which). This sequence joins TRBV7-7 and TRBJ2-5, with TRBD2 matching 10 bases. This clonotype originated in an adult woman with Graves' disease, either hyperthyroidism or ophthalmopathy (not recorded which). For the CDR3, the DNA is TGTGCCAGCAGCGTAGACGGACTAGCGGTGGAGACCCAGTACTTC. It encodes CASSVDGLAVETQYF.